The 31 T cell receptor beta chains below come from one sample, sequenced in a study of beta chain features in type 1 diabetes. Study findings and constraints: All four CD4+ subsets from Type 1 diabetes patients carried moderately but significantly shorter TCRB CDR3s.

Sequencing targeted expressed TCRB transcripts, as all isolated RNA had been reverse transcribed. Repertoires were generated with immunoSEQ multiplex PCR, while TCRdb's copy carries only in-frame clones and drops some. The repertoire holds about 270,000 clones, roughly an eighth seen once, with approximately 0.015% in the top ten. For these receptors, no antigen is known. Source material: naive CD4+ T cells from blood. These receptors were obtained from a man younger than 45 with type 1 diabetes.

This chain links TRBV4-3 with TRBJ1-3; D gene unclear. V was trimmed by 0 bases and J by 2 bases, leaving 8 bases between them. CDR3 length equals 15 residues. In germline, CDR1 is LGHNA, CDR2 YSLEER. CDR3 in DNA: TGCGCCAGCAGCCAAGAGAGGGTGGCTGGAAACACCATATATTTT. Translation: CASSQERVAGNTIYF.

The CDR3 sequence: CASSLQLAHRGDEQFF. Here the CDR3 DNA reads TGTGCCAGCAGCCTACAACTAGCGCACCGTGGGGATGAGCAGTTCTTC. The chain links TRBV7-8 to TRBJ2-1; 7 bases fit TRBD2. There are 16 residues in the CDR3. CDR1 is SGHVS, CDR2 FQNEAQ, per germline. V gave up 5 bases and J gave up 8 bases; unmatched junction bases: 15.

The chain couples TRBV7-9 to TRBJ2-5, with TRBD1 identical over 7 bases. The CDR3 length is 15 residues. V trimming: 4 bases; J trimming: 1 base; junction bases outside the gene matches: 6. The germline gives CDR1 SEHNR, CDR2 FQNEAQ (reference sequence). The CDR3, as DNA: TGTGCCAGCAGCTCGGGACAGCCACCCCAAGAGACCCAGTACTTC. This sequence encodes CASSSGQPPQETQYF. The variable domain in full, completed from reference TRBV7-9 and TRBJ2-5, reads DTGVSQNPRHKITKRGQNVTFRCDPISEHNRLYWYRQTLGQGPEFLTYFQNEAQLEKSRLLSDRFSAERPKGSFSTLEIQRTEQGDSAMYLCASSSGQPPQETQYFGPGTRLLVL.

This clone was counted a single time. V usage is TRBV6-6 and J usage is TRBJ1-4; D gene uncertain. The CDR3 spans 14 residues. V lost 6 bases to trimming and J lost 5 bases, with 13 bases between them. The germline V gene has CDR1 MNHNY and CDR2 SVGAGI (reference sequence). The CDR3 coding sequence is TGTGCCAGCAGCGTAGGGCGAGGGAATGAAAAACTGTTTTTT. Protein: CASSVGRGNEKLFF.

The V gene is TRBV18, the J gene TRBJ2-1; D may be TRBD1 (5 bases). Trimming removed 6 bases from V and 7 bases from J, with 16 bases in between. The germline CDR1 and CDR2 sequences are KGHSH and LQKENI. CDR3 length: 14 amino acids. The CDR3 bases are TGTGCCAGCTCGTCACAGGAACGGATGAATGAGCAGTTCTTC. It is translated as CASSSQERMNEQFF.

The gene calls are TRBV4-1 and TRBJ2-4, with 12 bases lining up with TRBD2. This CDR3 has 18 amino acids. V shed 4 bases, J shed 3 bases, and the junction held 10 bases outside the gene matches. Germline V gene sequence: CDR1 MGHRA, CDR2 YSYEKL. Here the CDR3 reads CASSLTSGRPLDKNIQYF. The DNA for the CDR3 is TGCGCCAGCAGCCTGACTAGCGGGAGACCTCTGGACAAAAACATTCAGTACTTC.

The sample holds a few counts of this clone. The chain combines TRBV7-9 with TRBJ2-5; 10 bases agree with TRBD2. The CDR3 runs to 18 residues. Germline CDR1 reads SEHNR; CDR2 reads FQNEAQ (reference sequence). V shed 5 bases and J 5 bases; nucleotides not matched to a gene: 17. The CDR3 sequence is CASSPTRSGRGIWETQYF. The CDR3, as DNA: TGTGCCAGCAGCCCAACTCGCAGCGGGAGGGGGATTTGGGAGACCCAGTACTTC.

This clone turned up a few times. This sample also contains other DNA sequences that code for the same CDR3. The V call is TRBV7-9, the J call TRBJ2-7; D gene unclear. The CDR3 sequence is 11 residues long. V was cut by 5 bases and J by 1 base, with 3 bases left in between. From germline, CDR1 is SEHNR and CDR2 FQNEAQ (reference sequence). CDR3 residues: CASSPSYEQYF. In DNA, the CDR3 is TGTGCCAGCAGCCCTTCCTACGAGCAGTACTTC. The variable domain in full, with the rest retrieved from reference TRBV7-9 and TRBJ2-7, is DTGVSQNPRHKITKRGQNVTFRCDPISEHNRLYWYRQTLGQGPEFLTYFQNEAQLEKSRLLSDRFSAERPKGSFSTLEIQRTEQGDSAMYLCASSPSYEQYFGPGTRLTVT.

This chain connects TRBV5-5 to TRBJ2-3, with 10 bases fitting TRBD2. Trimming took 2 bases from V and 4 from J; bases not matched to a gene: 4. Germline V gives CDR1 SGHKS, CDR2 YYEKEE (reference sequence). This CDR3 spans 15 amino acids. CDR3 DNA sequence: TGTGCCAGCAGCTTTAGCGGGAGGCAAGCAGATACGCAGTATTTT. It codes for CASSFSGRQADTQYF.

V is TRBV27 and J is TRBJ2-1, with TRBD2 matching 11 bases. Germline-derived CDR1 and CDR2 are MNHEY and SMNVEV (reference sequence). Losses at the gene ends were 6 bases for V and 8 bases for J; bases not matched to a gene: 9. CDR3 length: 15 residues. The CDR3 loop reads CASSSASGRRDEQFF. Written as DNA, the CDR3 is TGTGCCAGCAGCTCTGCTAGCGGGAGGCGGGATGAGCAGTTCTTC.

This clone came up a few times. This chain joins TRBV28 and TRBJ1-5; tentatively, D is TRBD1 (5 bases). Trimming cost V 5 bases and J 7 bases, with 18 bases left between them. CDR3 size: 15 residues. Germline V gene sequence: CDR1 MDHEN, CDR2 SYDVKM. The CDR3 sequence is CASSPTVGTGQPQHF. DNA of the CDR3: TGTGCCAGCAGTCCGACCGTCGGTACAGGACAGCCCCAGCATTTT.

The chain couples TRBV2 to TRBJ1-1; no clear D. This CDR3 is built from 11 residues. Germline values: CDR1 SNHLY, CDR2 FYNNEI. V was shortened by 7 bases and J by 5 bases, with 8 bases between the two germline ends. The CDR3: CASTVETEAFF. Written as DNA, the CDR3 is TGTGCCAGCACCGTGGAGACTGAAGCTTTCTTT.

The rearrangement uses TRBV5-1 and TRBJ2-1; 11 bases align to TRBD2. After removal of 4 bases from V and 5 bases from J, the junction contained 5 bases not matched to a gene. The CDR3 extends over 15 amino acids. The germline V gene has CDR1 SGHRS and CDR2 YFSETQ. The chain's CDR3 is CASSQLAGVDNEQFF. In nucleotides, the CDR3 is TGCGCCAGCAGCCAACTAGCGGGAGTAGACAATGAGCAGTTCTTC.

This clone was seen more than once but under ten times. The chain links TRBV15 to TRBJ2-6; 11 nucleotides agree with TRBD2. From germline, CDR1 is LNHNV and CDR2 YYDKDF (reference sequence). The CDR3 loop spans 20 amino acids. J gave up 0 bases and V 0 bases, and 7 bases lay outside the gene matches. The CDR3 loop is CATSRDGTSGRFSGANVLTF. Here the CDR3 DNA reads TGTGCCACCAGCAGAGACGGGACTAGCGGTCGATTCTCTGGGGCCAACGTCCTGACTTTC.

The chain uses TRBV11-2 and TRBJ1-1, with 7 bases lining up with TRBD1. With 1 base clipped from V and 8 bases from J, the junction kept 4 bases outside the gene matches. Germline-derived CDR1 and CDR2 are SGHAT and FQNNGV. The CDR3 spans 13 residues. The CDR3 region has the DNA TGTGCCAGCAGCTTAGTGACAGGGACCGAAGCTTTCTTT. Its translation: CASSLVTGTEAFF.

This clone was detected only a few times. The chain employs TRBV7-8 and TRBJ2-7; 10 bases agree with TRBD2. This CDR3 is built from 16 residues. CDR1 SGHVS and CDR2 FQNEAQ come from the germline V gene. J gave up 5 bases and V 0 bases, and 7 bases lay outside the gene matches. For the CDR3, the DNA is TGTGCCAGCAGCTTAGCGAGACTAGCGGGTCCTGACGAGCAGTACTTC. Protein product: CASSLARLAGPDEQYF.

A few counts support this clone. The chain joins TRBV5-4 to TRBJ2-3; TRBD2 agrees at 11 bases. V shed 4 bases and J 3 bases; nucleotides not matched to a gene: 4. The length of the CDR3 is 15 residues. Germline CDR1 reads SGHNT; CDR2 reads YYREEE (reference sequence). The CDR3 reads CASSPRTSGTDTQYF. The CDR3 coding sequence is TGTGCCAGCAGCCCCCGGACTAGCGGGACAGATACGCAGTATTTT.

This clone has more than one count but fewer than ten. The V and J genes are TRBV7-8 and TRBJ2-5, with 7 bases aligning to TRBD1. The ends lost 3 bases at V and 4 bases at J; junction bases unmatched: 8. Looked up from germline, CDR1 is SGHVS and CDR2 is FQNEAQ. This CDR3 spans 15 amino acids. The CDR3 loop reads CASSFTRGHRETQYF. The CDR3 region has the DNA TGTGCCAGCAGCTTTACGAGGGGGCATAGAGAGACCCAGTACTTC.

This CDR3 is CASTPRGGGANVLTF. In nucleotides, the CDR3 is TGTGCCAGTACTCCGCGCGGTGGTGGGGCCAACGTCCTGACTTTC. The chain links TRBV19 to TRBJ2-6; D remains unclear. V shed 7 bases and J shed 3 bases, with 13 bases lying between them. The CDR3 has 15 amino acids. Germline V CDR1 and CDR2: LNHDA, SQIVND (reference sequence). Full variable domain (missing parts from reference TRBV19 and TRBJ2-6): DGGITQSPKYLFRKEGQNVTLSCEQNLNHDAMYWYRQDPGQGLRLIYYSQIVNDFQKGDIAEGYSVSREKKESFPLTVTSAQKNPTAFYLCASTPRGGGANVLTFGAGSRLTVL.

CDR3 amino acids: CASSKFEDSHYEQYF. CDR3 in DNA: TGTGCCAGCAGCAAATTCGAGGACTCTCACTACGAGCAGTACTTC. This chain uses TRBV21-1 with TRBJ2-7; the table names TRBD2, a call not compared with the DNA. TRBV21-1 is annotated as a pseudogene. CDR3 length: 15 residues.

This clone was counted a few times. The chain recombines TRBV4-3 with TRBJ2-2, with 9 bases that match TRBD1. This CDR3 has 15 residues. The germline gives CDR1 LGHNA, CDR2 YSLEER. With 1 base clipped from V and 4 bases from J, the junction kept 1 base outside the gene matches. CDR3: CASSQGDRVTGELFF. The CDR3 DNA reads TGCGCCAGCAGCCAAGGGGACAGGGTCACCGGGGAGCTGTTTTTT.

The chain is built from TRBV5-4 and TRBJ2-1; D possibly corresponds to TRBD2 (6 bases). Per the germline V gene, CDR1 is SGHNT and CDR2 is YYREEE (reference sequence). The germline V and J ends were trimmed by 0 bases and 7 bases, with 14 bases remaining between them. The CDR3 has 15 amino acids. The CDR3 loop is CASSLVSNRGNEQFF. The CDR3 DNA sequence: TGTGCCAGCAGCTTGGTGTCTAATCGGGGGAATGAGCAGTTCTTC.

V usage is TRBV2 and J usage is TRBJ2-7; 10 bases agree with TRBD1. CDR1 SNHLY and CDR2 FYNNEI come from the germline V gene. This CDR3 has 15 amino acids. V lost 6 bases to trimming and J lost 4 bases; unmatched junction nucleotides: 9. Here the CDR3 reads CASRVRDRGSYEQYF. The CDR3 nucleotides read TGTGCCAGCAGAGTCCGGGACAGGGGCTCGTACGAGCAGTACTTC.

This clone was counted between two and nine times. The chain links TRBV4-1 to TRBJ2-1, with TRBD2 as a possible D gene (6 bases). The V end lost 4 bases, the J end lost 10 bases, and 11 bases lay between the germline ends. This CDR3 is built from 12 residues. Germline V gives CDR1 MGHRA, CDR2 YSYEKL. The chain's CDR3 is CASSPPGLEQFF. In nucleotides, the CDR3 is TGCGCCAGCAGCCCTCCCGGACTAGAGCAGTTCTTC.

This chain connects TRBV10-3 to TRBJ2-7; 9 bases agree with TRBD1. The CDR3 length is 14 residues. Germline CDR1 ENHRY, CDR2 SYGVKD. V shed 4 bases and J 2 bases; nucleotides not matched to a gene: 3. The CDR3: CAISGTGATYEQYF. The CDR3 bases are TGTGCCATCAGTGGGACAGGGGCCACCTACGAGCAGTACTTC.

This chain connects TRBV7-2 to TRBJ2-1, with D possibly TRBD2 on 6 matching bases. The CDR3 sequence is 13 residues long. Trimming shortened V by 2 bases and J by 7 bases, and 9 bases separated the two germline ends. Per germline, CDR1 SGHTA and CDR2 FQGNSA. CDR3 in DNA: TGTGCCAGCAGCTTATATGGGGGGAATGAGCAGTTCTTC. Amino acid sequence: CASSLYGGNEQFF.

This clone appeared a few times. V is TRBV4-3 and J is TRBJ1-2; 7 nucleotides agree with TRBD1. Per the germline V gene, CDR1 is LGHNA and CDR2 is YSLEER. The CDR3 is 13 amino acids. V was clipped by 3 bases and J by 7 bases; unmatched bases: 5. In nucleotides, the CDR3 is TGCGCCAGCAGCCATCCCGACAGGGCTGGCTACACCTTC. Translation: CASSHPDRAGYTF.

The chain employs TRBV4-3 and TRBJ1-2, with D tentatively TRBD1 (6 bases). The V gene lost 6 bases and the J gene lost 4 bases, with 15 bases spanning the gap. Germline loops: CDR1 LGHNA, CDR2 YSLEER. CDR3 length: 14 amino acids. CDR3: CASSQKTGAYGYTF. The CDR3 bases are TGCGCCAGCAGTCAGAAGACAGGAGCCTATGGCTACACCTTC.

This chain links TRBV2 with TRBJ1-1; the D gene is possibly TRBD1 (5 bases). Trimming shortened V by 3 bases and J by 6 bases, and 8 bases separated the two germline ends. This CDR3 comprises 12 residues. Germline loops: CDR1 SNHLY, CDR2 FYNNEI. CDR3 DNA sequence: TGTGCCAGCAGTGATCAGGGCTCTGAAGCTTTCTTT. It yields the protein CASSDQGSEAFF. Combining the CDR3 with reference TRBV2 and TRBJ1-1 gives the whole variable domain EPEVTQTPSHQVTQMGQEVILRCVPISNHLYFYWYRQILGQKVEFLVSFYNNEISEKSEIFDDQFSVERPDGSNFTLKIRSTKLEDSAMYFCASSDQGSEAFFGQGTRLTVV.

The chain links TRBV7-2 to TRBJ2-1; tentatively, D is TRBD2 (5 bases). V was clipped by 5 bases and J by 1 base, with 12 bases between them. Germline values: CDR1 SGHTA, CDR2 FQGNSA. The CDR3 contains 15 residues. The CDR3 nucleotides read TGTGCCAGCAGCCAGTACCCGGGGTCCTACAATGAGCAGTTCTTC. Protein sequence: CASSQYPGSYNEQFF.

This chain joins TRBV30 and TRBJ2-5; TRBD1 agrees at 7 bases. This CDR3 contains 14 residues. V gave up 3 bases and J gave up 5 bases; unmatched junction bases: 9. Per germline, CDR1 GTSNPN and CDR2 SVGIG (reference sequence). CDR3: CAWRLQGMGETQYF. The CDR3, as DNA: TGTGCCTGGAGATTACAGGGGATGGGTGAGACCCAGTACTTC.